The entry that follows covers one T cell receptor (beta chain) sequence. The data were obtained in a study of cytomegalovirus exposure and HLA in healthy donors. PCR used 60 Vbeta primers and 13 Jbeta primers. Libraries were prepared by immunoSEQ multiplex PCR; TCRdb keeps only in-frame clonotypes and omits some of them. The data contain about 89,000 clones, 76% of them singletons. Unmatched junction bases numbered 5, after V lost 3 bases and J lost 2 bases. Germline CDR1 is SGDLS and CDR2 is YYNGEE. The CDR3 totals 14 residues. The specimen sequenced was PBMCs. This chain uses TRBV9 with TRBJ2-7, with 7 nucleotides matching TRBD2. This receptor was obtained from a male donor in good health and CMV-seronegative. The CDR3 reads CASSGGLVAYEQYF. The CDR3, as DNA: TGTGCCAGCAGCGGAGGACTAGTCGCCTACGAGCAGTACTTC.